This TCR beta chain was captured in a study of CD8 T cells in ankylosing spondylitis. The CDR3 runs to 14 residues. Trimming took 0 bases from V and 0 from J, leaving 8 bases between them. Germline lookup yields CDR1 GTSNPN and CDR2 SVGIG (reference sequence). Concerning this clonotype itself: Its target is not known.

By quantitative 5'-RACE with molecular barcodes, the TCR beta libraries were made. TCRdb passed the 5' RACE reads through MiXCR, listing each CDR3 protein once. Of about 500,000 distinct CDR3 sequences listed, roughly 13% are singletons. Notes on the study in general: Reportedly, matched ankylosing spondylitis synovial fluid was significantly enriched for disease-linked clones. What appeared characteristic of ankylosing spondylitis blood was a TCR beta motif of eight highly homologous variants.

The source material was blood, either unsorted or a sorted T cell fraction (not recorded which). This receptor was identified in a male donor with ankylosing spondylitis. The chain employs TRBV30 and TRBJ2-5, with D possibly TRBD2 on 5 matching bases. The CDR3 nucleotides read TGTGCCTGGAGTGTAAACGGGAACCAAGAGACCCAGTACTTC. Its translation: CAWSVNGNQETQYF.